This entry features one T cell receptor (beta chain) sequence. Its antigen is still unknown. Sequencing used immunoSEQ v3.0 at survey level. Clones were sequenced by immunoSEQ multiplex PCR, and TCRdb holds only the in-frame ones, with some missing. Here the sample spans about 19,000 clones, 91% being singletons. V was shortened by 1 base and J by 2 bases, with 10 bases between the two germline ends. The CDR3 consists of 15 residues. Germline-derived CDR1 and CDR2 are LGHNA and YNFKEQ. The sample originates from a study of long-term antiretroviral therapy in people with HIV. The study's findings and limits: The data indicate that diversity increased after ART but remained below transplant donor controls. Collection of the blood took place between about 2004 and 2017. The ART regimens in use then may have been less effective than current ones.

The cryopreserved samples used held roughly 0.9-10 million PBMC prior to extraction of DNA. Specimen: unsorted PBMCs, collected 3 years after starting antiretroviral therapy. This chain links TRBV4-2 with TRBJ2-3; no clear D. The TCR sequence derives from a man in his forties or fifties with HIV. The CDR3 DNA sequence: TGTGCCAGCAGCCAAGTCTGGGGTACCACAGATACGCAGTATTTT. As protein: CASSQVWGTTDTQYF.